This TCR beta chain was observed in a study of T cell responses to AZD1222 COVID-19 vaccine. The CDR3 has 15 residues. The V and J ends lost 6 bases and 0 bases respectively, with 14 bases between them. Germline assignment: CDR1 MDHEN and CDR2 SYDVKM. Data came from immunoSEQ multiplex PCR; TCRdb stores just in-frame clones and leaves some out. The table records 110,000 to 150,000 clones, about 91% of them present only once. This TCR was sampled from an adult in good health. Material: peripheral blood, obtained on day 0 of AZD1222 vaccination. The chain has TRBV28 and TRBJ1-2; D gene unclear. This chain's CDR3 is CASSPAGPTNYGYTF. CDR3 nucleotides: TGTGCCAGCAGCCCCGCTGGGCCGACTAACTATGGCTACACCTTC.